One sample yielded the 11 T cell receptor beta chains listed below, sequenced in a study of identical twins. TCRdb reprocessed the 5' RACE reads with MiXCR, giving one entry per CDR3 protein. This table holds fewer than 250,000 distinct CDR3 sequences, around 10% found once. Sequenced: memory (CD45RO+) T cells sorted from blood. The receptors were sampled from a woman under 30 in good health.

This clonotype was counted between two and nine times. CDR3 DNA: TGTGCCAGCAGACTGGCTGCTAACTATGGCTACACCTTC. The encoded protein is CASRLAANYGYTF. This chain joins TRBV6-1 and TRBJ1-2; D remains ambiguous. V lost 6 bases, J lost 0 bases, and 8 bases lay in between. Germline V lookup: CDR1 MNHNS, CDR2 SASEGT. This CDR3 is 13 amino acids long.

The chain combines TRBV27 with TRBJ1-5; D is unresolved. The germline V and J ends were trimmed by 6 bases and 1 base, with 13 bases remaining between them. This CDR3 contains 15 residues. Germline V gene lookup returns CDR1 MNHEY and CDR2 SMNVEV (reference sequence). In nucleotides, the CDR3 is TGTGCCAGCAGCAAGACGGAAGGGAGCAATCAGCCCCAGCATTTT. Amino acid sequence: CASSKTEGSNQPQHF.

This clonotype was counted a few times. The chain joins TRBV30 to TRBJ1-4; D is uncertain. Germline CDR1 reads GTSNPN; CDR2 reads SVGIG (reference sequence). Between the trimmed V and J ends, which lost 3 bases and 5 bases, there was a span of 13 bases. This CDR3 has 14 amino acids. CDR3 DNA sequence: TGTGCCTGGAGCCACTTAAGCTGGAATGAAAAACTGTTTTTT. It yields the protein CAWSHLSWNEKLFF.

This clonotype was counted a few times. The chain is built from TRBV6-2 or TRBV6-3 and TRBJ2-7, with 8 bases that match TRBD1. Germline values: CDR1 MNHEY, CDR2 SVGEGT. This CDR3 comprises 13 residues. V lost 8 bases to trimming and J lost 6 bases; unmatched junction nucleotides: 9. DNA for the CDR3: TGTGCCAGCGGTCAGGGGGCGAGAAGCGAGCAGTACTTC. Encoded protein: CASGQGARSEQYF.

Only a few counts were recorded for this clonotype. The chain is built from TRBV6-6 and TRBJ2-1; D unclear. The length of the CDR3 is 11 residues. V lost 6 bases, J lost 6 bases, and 6 bases lay in between. CDR1 is MNHNY, CDR2 SVGAGI, per germline (reference sequence). Written as DNA, the CDR3 is TGTGCCAGCAGCCCGTCCAATGAGCAGTTCTTC. Translated, it gives CASSPSNEQFF.

This chain joins TRBV12-3 or TRBV12-4 and TRBJ2-3; D is possibly TRBD1 (6 bases). This CDR3 region has 14 residues. V shed 3 bases and J shed 0 bases, with 7 bases lying between them. The CDR3 loop is CASSLGHSTDTQYF. DNA for the CDR3: TGTGCCAGCAGTTTGGGACATAGCACAGATACGCAGTATTTT.

This clonotype was counted between two and nine times. The V and J genes are TRBV10-3 and TRBJ1-5, with TRBD1 identical over 7 bases. Germline V gene data show CDR1 as ENHRY and CDR2 as SYGVKD. The J segment lost 9 bases and the V segment lost 3 bases, leaving 11 bases of the junction unmatched. This CDR3 spans 15 amino acids. CDR3 protein: CAISERGQSDAPQHF. CDR3 nucleotides: TGTGCCATCAGTGAACGGGGACAGTCCGATGCGCCCCAGCATTTT.

This clonotype was counted only a few times. The V gene is TRBV18, the J gene TRBJ2-5; D unresolved. The CDR3 totals 14 residues. Trimming removed 6 bases from V and 4 bases from J, with 15 bases in between. The germline CDR1 and CDR2 sequences are KGHSH and LQKENI. In DNA, the CDR3 is TGTGCCAGCTCGCCCCAATCCGAGAGAGAGACCCAGTACTTC. Amino acid sequence: CASSPQSERETQYF.

This clonotype was counted only a few times. The V gene is TRBV18, the J gene TRBJ2-1; no clear D. The CDR3 length is 13 residues. The germline CDR1 and CDR2 sequences are KGHSH and LQKENI. V shed 2 bases and J shed 8 bases, with 10 bases lying between them. In DNA, the CDR3 is TGTGCCAGCTCACCATTTCCCCGATATGAGCAGTTCTTC. As protein: CASSPFPRYEQFF. The full variable domain, in which reference TRBV18 and TRBJ2-1 provide the parts outside the CDR3, is NAGVMQNPRHLVRRRGQEARLRCSPMKGHSHVYWYRQLPEEGLKFMVYLQKENIIDESGMPKERFSAEFPKEGPSILRIQQVVRGDSAAYFCASSPFPRYEQFFGPGTRLTVL.

This clonotype has ten or more counts. The genes are TRBV12-3 or TRBV12-4 and TRBJ2-5; D is perhaps TRBD1 or TRBD2 (5 bases each). V was pared by 6 bases and J by 1 base, with 9 bases between. The CDR3 loop spans 13 amino acids. The CDR3 DNA is TGTGCCAGCAGAAGAGGGGCCCAAGAGACCCAGTACTTC. The encoded protein is CASRRGAQETQYF.

The chain has TRBV5-1 and TRBJ1-6; possibly TRBD1 for D (5 bases). Germline CDR1 reads SGHRS; CDR2 reads YFSETQ. The germline V and J ends were trimmed by 4 bases and 7 bases, with 9 bases remaining between them. The CDR3 runs 13 residues. This CDR3 is CASSQGRNSPLHF. In nucleotides, the CDR3 is TGCGCCAGCAGCCAGGGACGGAATTCACCCCTCCACTTT. The entire variable domain, with the rest obtained from reference TRBV5-1 and TRBJ1-6, is as follows: KAGVTQTPRYLIKTRGQQVTLSCSPISGHRSVSWYQQTPGQGLQFLFEYFSETQRNKGNFPGRFSGRQFSNSRSEMNVSTLELGDSALYLCASSQGRNSPLHFGNGTRLTVT.